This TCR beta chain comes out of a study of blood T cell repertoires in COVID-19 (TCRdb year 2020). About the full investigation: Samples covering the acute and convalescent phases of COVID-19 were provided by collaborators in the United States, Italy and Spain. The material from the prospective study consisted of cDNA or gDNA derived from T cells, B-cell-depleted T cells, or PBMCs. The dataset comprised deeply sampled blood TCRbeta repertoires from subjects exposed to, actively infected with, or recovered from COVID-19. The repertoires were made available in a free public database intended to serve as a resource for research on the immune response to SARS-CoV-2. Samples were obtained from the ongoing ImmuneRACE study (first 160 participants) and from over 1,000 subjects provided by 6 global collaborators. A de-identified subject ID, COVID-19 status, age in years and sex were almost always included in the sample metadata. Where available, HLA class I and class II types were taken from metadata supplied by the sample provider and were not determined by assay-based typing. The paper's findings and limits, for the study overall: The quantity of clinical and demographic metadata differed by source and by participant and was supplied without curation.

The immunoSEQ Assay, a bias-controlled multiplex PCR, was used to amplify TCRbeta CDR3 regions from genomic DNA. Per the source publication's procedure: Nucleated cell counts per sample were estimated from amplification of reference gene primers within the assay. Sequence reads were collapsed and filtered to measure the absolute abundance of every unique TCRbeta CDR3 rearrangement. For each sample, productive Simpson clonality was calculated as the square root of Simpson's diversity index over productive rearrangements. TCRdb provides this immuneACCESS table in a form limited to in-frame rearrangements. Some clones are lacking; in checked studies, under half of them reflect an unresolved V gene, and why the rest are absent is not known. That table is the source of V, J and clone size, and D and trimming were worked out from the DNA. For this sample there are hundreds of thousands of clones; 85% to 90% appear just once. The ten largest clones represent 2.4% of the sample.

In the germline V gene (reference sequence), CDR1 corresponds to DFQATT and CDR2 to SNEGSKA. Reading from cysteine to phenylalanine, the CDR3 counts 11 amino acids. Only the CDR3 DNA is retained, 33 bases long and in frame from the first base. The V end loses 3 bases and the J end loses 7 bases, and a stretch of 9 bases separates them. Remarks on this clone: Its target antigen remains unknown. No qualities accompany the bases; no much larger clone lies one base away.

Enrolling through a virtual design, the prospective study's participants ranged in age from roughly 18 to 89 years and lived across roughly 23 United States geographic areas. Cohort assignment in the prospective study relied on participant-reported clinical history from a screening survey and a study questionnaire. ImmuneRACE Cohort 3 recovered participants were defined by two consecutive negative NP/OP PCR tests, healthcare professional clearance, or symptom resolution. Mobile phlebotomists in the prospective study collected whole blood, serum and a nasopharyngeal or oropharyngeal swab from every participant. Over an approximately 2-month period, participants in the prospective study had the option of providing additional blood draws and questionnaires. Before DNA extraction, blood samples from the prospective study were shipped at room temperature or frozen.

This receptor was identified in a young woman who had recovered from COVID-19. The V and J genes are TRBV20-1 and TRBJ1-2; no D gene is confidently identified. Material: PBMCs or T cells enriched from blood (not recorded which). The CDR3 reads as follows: CSARPEVGYTF. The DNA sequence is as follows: TGCAGTGCTAGGCCGGAGGTTGGCTACACCTTC.